This T cell receptor (beta chain) was recorded in a study of blood T cells in healthy people across ages. The study isolated at least 6 million PBMCs from each sample. Then a second PCR, running roughly 7 to 11 cycles, was carried out with a sample-barcoded 5' primer and a J-beta primer mix. TCRdb passed the 5' RACE reads through MiXCR, listing each CDR3 protein once. Among 450,000 to 700,000 distinct CDR3 sequences listed, 25% to 30% were seen once. General observations from the study: Naive CD4+ cell counts and diversity both ran higher in long-lived than in aged donors. Unsorted PBMCs blocked a conclusive comparison of naive and antigen-experienced cells. The unknown donor CMV status may have confounded expanded clonotype changes.

Concerning this clonotype: No antigen is known for it.

The V and J ends lost 1 base and 12 bases, in that order; junction bases with no gene match: 6. The CDR3 spans 13 residues. The germline V gene encodes CDR1 SGHRS and CDR2 YFSETQ. This receptor was identified in a woman aged 70-85 years in good health. Sequenced input: blood. V usage is TRBV5-1 and J usage is TRBJ1-1, with TRBD1 matching 10 bases. The CDR3 reads CASSLLGTGDPFF. In DNA, the CDR3 is TGCGCCAGCAGCTTGTTAGGGACAGGGGACCCTTTCTTT.